The rows below give T cell receptor beta chains drawn from one sample of a study of PD-L1 blockade in urothelial cancer. Produced via immunoSEQ multiplex PCR; TCRdb's table is partial and in-frame only. This table holds around 48,000 clones, 86% found once. Sequenced here: PBMCs, sampled around atezolizumab (anti-PD-L1) treatment. These receptors all come from a man aged 60 to 69 with urothelial cancer. CDR3s include the opening cysteine and the closing phenylalanine or tryptophan. Fields, in order: CDR3 protein, CDR3 DNA, J gene, D gene, V gene, clone size. A D gene is named only where the DNA matches it firmly. Clone size, where shown, is once, few, many, or a class for clones that have expanded.

CDR3aa: CASSLDGRGHTEAFF
CDR3nt: TGTGCCAGCAGCTTAGATGGCAGGGGGCATACTGAAGCTTTCTTT
j_gene: TRBJ1-1
d_gene: TRBD1
v_gene: TRBV7-9
abundance: once

CDR3aa: CASSENRGRNEQYF
CDR3nt: TGCGCCAGCAGTGAGAACAGGGGGCGGAACGAGCAGTACTTC
j_gene: TRBJ2-7
d_gene: TRBD1
v_gene: TRBV10-1
abundance: .

CDR3aa: CASALEGAGEKLFF
CDR3nt: TGTGCTAGTGCCCTGGAGGGGGCAGGGGAAAAACTGTTTTTT
j_gene: TRBJ1-4
d_gene: TRBD1
v_gene: TRBV12-5
abundance: .

CDR3aa: CASSYPPRVDTEAFF
CDR3nt: TGTGCCAGCAGTTACCCGCCGAGGGTTGACACTGAAGCTTTCTTT
j_gene: TRBJ1-1
d_gene: .
v_gene: TRBV6-6
abundance: .

CDR3aa: CASSINRGQETQYF
CDR3nt: TGTGCCAGTAGTATCAACAGGGGGCAGGAGACCCAGTACTTC
j_gene: TRBJ2-5
d_gene: TRBD1
v_gene: TRBV19
abundance: .

CDR3aa: CASSLRDTSSGNTIYF
CDR3nt: TGCGCCAGCAGCTTGAGGGACACTAGCTCTGGAAACACCATATATTTT
j_gene: TRBJ1-3
d_gene: .
v_gene: TRBV5-1
abundance: .

CDR3aa: CASSLNLGGLNTEAFF
CDR3nt: TGTGCCAGCAGCTTAAATCTCGGAGGGTTAAACACTGAAGCTTTCTTT
j_gene: TRBJ1-1
d_gene: .
v_gene: TRBV7-2
abundance: .

CDR3aa: CASSEWGTSGTDTQYF
CDR3nt: TGTGCCAGCAGCGAGTGGGGGACTAGCGGCACAGATACGCAGTATTTT
j_gene: TRBJ2-3
d_gene: TRBD2
v_gene: TRBV11-3
abundance: .

CDR3aa: CASSLWGRGGNTIYF
CDR3nt: TGTGCCAGCAGCTTGTGGGGGCGCGGTGGAAACACCATATATTTT
j_gene: TRBJ1-3
d_gene: .
v_gene: TRBV5-6
abundance: .

CDR3aa: CASMDYTEAFF
CDR3nt: TGCGCCAGCATGGACTATACTGAAGCTTTCTTT
j_gene: TRBJ1-1
d_gene: .
v_gene: TRBV10-2
abundance: .

CDR3aa: CASSPYGGIGGYTF
CDR3nt: TGTGCCAGCAGCCCCTACGGAGGGATTGGGGGCTACACCTTC
j_gene: TRBJ1-2
d_gene: .
v_gene: TRBV7-3
abundance: .

CDR3aa: CASSLNRGETQYF
CDR3nt: TGTGCCAGCAGCTTGAACAGGGGAGAGACCCAGTACTTC
j_gene: TRBJ2-5
d_gene: TRBD1
v_gene: TRBV5-4
abundance: .

CDR3aa: CASSLDNPGDTEAFF
CDR3nt: TGCGCCAGCAGCTTGGACAATCCCGGGGACACTGAAGCTTTCTTT
j_gene: TRBJ1-1
d_gene: .
v_gene: TRBV5-1
abundance: .

CDR3aa: CASSPGTGPAEAFF
CDR3nt: TGCGCCAGCAGCCCAGGGACAGGGCCCGCTGAAGCTTTCTTT
j_gene: TRBJ1-1
d_gene: TRBD1
v_gene: TRBV5-1
abundance: .

CDR3aa: CASSLFQNNEQFF
CDR3nt: TGTGCCAGCAGCTTATTTCAAAACAATGAGCAGTTCTTC
j_gene: TRBJ2-1
d_gene: .
v_gene: TRBV7-9
abundance: few

CDR3aa: CASPGQANTEAFF
CDR3nt: TGTGCCAGCCCGGGACAGGCTAACACTGAAGCTTTCTTT
j_gene: TRBJ1-1
d_gene: TRBD1
v_gene: TRBV6-1
abundance: .

CDR3aa: CAWSVSTDTQYF
CDR3nt: TGTGCCTGGAGTGTGAGTACAGATACGCAGTATTTT
j_gene: TRBJ2-3
d_gene: .
v_gene: TRBV30
abundance: .

CDR3aa: CASWDRAHTGELFF
CDR3nt: TGCGCCAGCTGGGACAGGGCCCACACCGGGGAGCTGTTTTTT
j_gene: TRBJ2-2
d_gene: TRBD1
v_gene: TRBV5-1
abundance: once

CDR3aa: CASTPDREKTEAFF
CDR3nt: TGTGCCAGTACCCCAGACAGGGAGAAGACTGAAGCTTTCTTT
j_gene: TRBJ1-1
d_gene: TRBD1
v_gene: TRBV19
abundance: .

CDR3aa: CASSVPGYNEQFF
CDR3nt: TGTGCCAGCAGTGTCCCGGGGTACAATGAGCAGTTCTTC
j_gene: TRBJ2-1
d_gene: .
v_gene: TRBV25-1
abundance: .

CDR3aa: CASSLGTVSQETQYF
CDR3nt: TGTGCCAGCAGCTTAGGGACAGTAAGCCAAGAGACCCAGTACTTC
j_gene: TRBJ2-5
d_gene: .
v_gene: TRBV7-9
abundance: once

CDR3aa: CASSPGDSSGANVLTF
CDR3nt: TGTGCCAGCAGCCCGGGGGATTCGTCTGGGGCCAACGTCCTGACTTTC
j_gene: TRBJ2-6
d_gene: .
v_gene: TRBV4-2
abundance: .

CDR3aa: CASSIVGQGGDTQYF
CDR3nt: TGTGCCAGTAGTATTGTGGGACAGGGCGGAGATACGCAGTATTTT
j_gene: TRBJ2-3
d_gene: TRBD1
v_gene: TRBV19
abundance: once

CDR3aa: CAISGTGMSETQYF
CDR3nt: TGTGCCATCAGCGGGACAGGGATGTCAGAGACCCAGTACTTC
j_gene: TRBJ2-5
d_gene: TRBD1
v_gene: TRBV10-3
abundance: .

CDR3aa: CANLRTQYF
CDR3nt: TGTGCCAACTTGAGGACCCAGTACTTC
j_gene: TRBJ2-5
d_gene: .
v_gene: TRBV3-2
abundance: .

CDR3aa: CASSYSAGTPPQTQYF
CDR3nt: TGTGCCAGCAGTTACTCGGCAGGGACTCCCCCCCAGACCCAGTACTTC
j_gene: TRBJ2-5
d_gene: .
v_gene: TRBV6-6
abundance: .

CDR3aa: CASSFLAGGNQPQHF
CDR3nt: TGTGCCAGCAGTTTCTTGGCAGGGGGAAATCAGCCCCAGCATTTT
j_gene: TRBJ1-5
d_gene: TRBD1
v_gene: TRBV28
abundance: .

CDR3aa: CASSSGSRGYEQYF
CDR3nt: TGTGCCAGCAGCTCGGGCAGCCGGGGGTACGAGCAGTACTTC
j_gene: TRBJ2-7
d_gene: .
v_gene: TRBV5-4
abundance: once

CDR3aa: CASSPTGTSRETQYF
CDR3nt: TGTGCCAGCTCACCGACCGGGACTAGCAGGGAGACCCAGTACTTC
j_gene: TRBJ2-5
d_gene: TRBD2
v_gene: TRBV18
abundance: .

CDR3aa: CASSPGQGGNQPQHF
CDR3nt: TGTGCCAGTAGCCCTGGACAGGGGGGGAATCAGCCCCAGCATTTT
j_gene: TRBJ1-5
d_gene: TRBD1
v_gene: TRBV19
abundance: .

CDR3aa: CASSLTRAFGTDTQYF
CDR3nt: TGTGCCAGCAGTTTAACCAGGGCTTTTGGCACAGATACGCAGTATTTT
j_gene: TRBJ2-3
d_gene: .
v_gene: TRBV28
abundance: few

CDR3aa: CASSFGQGDEQFF
CDR3nt: TGTGCCAGCAGTTTCGGACAGGGCGATGAGCAGTTCTTC
j_gene: TRBJ2-1
d_gene: TRBD1
v_gene: TRBV6-6
abundance: .

CDR3aa: CASSQDSDGTTAHIF
CDR3nt: TGCGCCAGCAGCCAAGACTCTGATGGGACAACGGCGCACATCTTC
j_gene: TRBJ2-1
d_gene: .
v_gene: TRBV4-3
abundance: .

CDR3aa: CAWDVGQGETEAFF
CDR3nt: TGTGCCTGGGATGTAGGTCAGGGGGAGACTGAAGCTTTCTTT
j_gene: TRBJ1-1
d_gene: TRBD1
v_gene: TRBV30
abundance: .

CDR3aa: CASSFAGLAGATDTQYF
CDR3nt: TGTGCCAGCAGTTTCGCGGGACTAGCGGGGGCGACAGATACGCAGTATTTT
j_gene: TRBJ2-3
d_gene: TRBD2
v_gene: TRBV27
abundance: once

CDR3aa: CASSLAGAGAALNEKLFF
CDR3nt: TGTGCCAGCAGCTTGGCCGGGGCAGGGGCTGCCCTAAATGAAAAACTGTTTTTT
j_gene: TRBJ1-4
d_gene: .
v_gene: TRBV5-6
abundance: .

CDR3aa: CASSDLRTSGNTGELFF
CDR3nt: TGCGCCAGCAGTGATCTTAGGACTAGCGGGAACACCGGGGAGCTGTTTTTT
j_gene: TRBJ2-2
d_gene: TRBD2
v_gene: TRBV10-1
abundance: .

CDR3aa: CAWTLRGTGGGGELFF
CDR3nt: TGTGCCTGGACCTTGAGGGGGACAGGGGGCGGCGGGGAGCTGTTTTTT
j_gene: TRBJ2-2
d_gene: TRBD1
v_gene: TRBV30
abundance: .

CDR3aa: CASSTRVYGYTF
CDR3nt: TGTGCCAGCAGCACCCGGGTTTATGGCTACACCTTC
j_gene: TRBJ1-2
d_gene: .
v_gene: TRBV13
abundance: .

CDR3aa: CASSLVAGGTSGNTIYF
CDR3nt: TGCGCCAGCAGCTTGGTAGCAGGGGGAACCTCTGGAAACACCATATATTTT
j_gene: TRBJ1-3
d_gene: TRBD1
v_gene: TRBV5-1
abundance: .

CDR3aa: CASSITGTSVAREFF
CDR3nt: TGTGCCAGCAGCATTACCGGGACTAGCGTCGCCCGGGAGTTCTTC
j_gene: TRBJ2-1
d_gene: .
v_gene: TRBV21-1
abundance: .

CDR3aa: CAISESGDSGGYTF
CDR3nt: TGTGCCATCAGTGAGTCGGGGGACTCGGGAGGCTACACCTTC
j_gene: TRBJ1-2
d_gene: .
v_gene: TRBV10-3
abundance: few

CDR3aa: CASSLVTSGGPRQETQYF
CDR3nt: TGTGCCAGCAGCTTAGTGACTAGCGGGGGACCTCGTCAAGAGACCCAGTACTTC
j_gene: TRBJ2-5
d_gene: TRBD2
v_gene: TRBV7-6
abundance: .

CDR3aa: CASSPGSTGIVGELFF
CDR3nt: TGCGCCAGCAGCCCTGGTTCGACAGGCATCGTCGGGGAGCTGTTTTTT
j_gene: TRBJ2-2
d_gene: .
v_gene: TRBV4-1
abundance: once

CDR3aa: CASSSLGTSLPGELFF
CDR3nt: TGTGCCAGCAGCTCCCTCGGGACTTCACTCCCCGGGGAGCTGTTTTTT
j_gene: TRBJ2-2
d_gene: .
v_gene: TRBV7-3
abundance: .

CDR3aa: CASSLVSGQSNEAFF
CDR3nt: TGTGCCAGCAGCTTAGTATCGGGACAGTCAAACGAAGCTTTCTTT
j_gene: TRBJ1-1
d_gene: TRBD1
v_gene: TRBV7-6
abundance: .

CDR3aa: CASSLGGTGGKTQYF
CDR3nt: TGTGCCAGCAGCTTAGGAGGGACAGGGGGCAAGACCCAGTACTTC
j_gene: TRBJ2-5
d_gene: TRBD1
v_gene: TRBV7-2
abundance: .

CDR3aa: CASIQGESGANVLTF
CDR3nt: TGTGCCAGCATACAGGGAGAGTCTGGGGCCAACGTCCTGACTTTC
j_gene: TRBJ2-6
d_gene: .
v_gene: TRBV6-6
abundance: .

CDR3aa: CASSQVINTEAFF
CDR3nt: TGTGCCAGCAGCCAAGTCATTAACACTGAAGCTTTCTTT
j_gene: TRBJ1-1
d_gene: .
v_gene: TRBV14
abundance: .

CDR3aa: CAWSRDRGGYTF
CDR3nt: TGTGCCTGGAGCCGGGACAGGGGAGGCTACACCTTC
j_gene: TRBJ1-2
d_gene: TRBD1
v_gene: TRBV30
abundance: .

CDR3aa: CASSDRDTPSF
CDR3nt: TGTGCCAGCAGCGACCGGGACACCCCGTCCTTC
j_gene: TRBJ2-4
d_gene: .
v_gene: TRBV7-2
abundance: .

CDR3aa: CATSYPGTGNHEQYF
CDR3nt: TGTGCCACCAGCTATCCCGGGACAGGGAACCACGAGCAGTACTTC
j_gene: TRBJ2-7
d_gene: TRBD1
v_gene: TRBV15
abundance: .

CDR3aa: CASSQAGTGVGGYTF
CDR3nt: TGTGCCAGCAGCCAAGCCGGGACAGGGGTGGGTGGCTACACCTTC
j_gene: TRBJ1-2
d_gene: TRBD1
v_gene: TRBV14
abundance: .

CDR3aa: CASSYLEGYGYTF
CDR3nt: TGTGCCAGCAGTTACTTGGAGGGGTATGGCTACACCTTC
j_gene: TRBJ1-2
d_gene: .
v_gene: TRBV6-5
abundance: once

CDR3aa: CASRAGTAYEQYF
CDR3nt: TGTGCCAGCAGGGCCGGGACAGCCTACGAGCAGTACTTC
j_gene: TRBJ2-7
d_gene: TRBD1
v_gene: TRBV6-1
abundance: .

CDR3aa: CASSLVQGRNGYTF
CDR3nt: TGCGCCAGCAGCTTGGTACAGGGACGCAATGGCTACACCTTC
j_gene: TRBJ1-2
d_gene: .
v_gene: TRBV5-1
abundance: few

CDR3aa: CASSSTGTDTQYF
CDR3nt: TGTGCCAGCAGTTCCACGGGGACAGATACGCAGTATTTT
j_gene: TRBJ2-3
d_gene: .
v_gene: TRBV7-9
abundance: .

CDR3aa: CASSSSRSGFIYGYTF
CDR3nt: TGTGCCAGCAGCTCATCCCGTTCAGGGTTTATCTATGGCTACACCTTC
j_gene: TRBJ1-2
d_gene: .
v_gene: TRBV5-4
abundance: .

CDR3aa: CASSRQAADTQYF
CDR3nt: TGTGCCAGCAGCCGACAGGCAGCAGATACGCAGTATTTT
j_gene: TRBJ2-3
d_gene: .
v_gene: TRBV7-6
abundance: .